This is a list of T cell receptor beta chains from one sample in a study of regulatory T cells in long-lasting Graves disease. Each CDR3 protein is one row after TCRdb ran MiXCR on the multiplex PCR reads. The sample has a few hundred thousand distinct CDR3 sequences, 20% to 25% seen once. The material sequenced was peripheral blood mononuclear cells (PBMCs), taken when the disease was refractory, from a patient treated with antithyroid drugs. Receptor source: a female donor with Graves disease. CDR3s include the opening cysteine and the closing phenylalanine or tryptophan. D genes are given only for firm matches. Size tells how often a clone was seen (once, few, many) or the class of an expanded clone, and some rows leave it out.

D gene | J gene | clone size | V gene | CDR3 DNA | CDR3 protein
TRBD2 | TRBJ2-7 | many | TRBV20-1 | TGCAGTGCTCATTTAGCGGGAGCAGGCGAGCAGTACTTC | CSAHLAGAGEQYF
. | TRBJ1-5 | . | TRBV24-1 | TGTGCCACCAGTGATTTTCGGGATGGACCCCAGCATTTT | CATSDFRDGPQHF
. | TRBJ2-2 | few | TRBV7-2 | TGTGCCAGCAGCTTAGAGGCCAGACCCCTTGAAGGCACCGGGGAGCTGTTTTTT | CASSLEARPLEGTGELFF
TRBD1 | TRBJ1-2 | . | TRBV12-3/TRBV12-4 | TGTGCCAGCGTCGAGGGGGCCCCCTACTATGGCTACACCTTC | CASVEGAPYYGYTF
TRBD1 | TRBJ1-6 | . | TRBV2 | TGTGCCAGCAGTGAAGGGAGCAGGGGGAGATCACCCCTCCACTTT | CASSEGSRGRSPLHF
. | TRBJ2-2 | few | TRBV15 | TGTGCCACCAGCAGTGATCAGGGATGGGCCGGGGAGCTGTTTTTT | CATSSDQGWAGELFF
. | TRBJ2-1 | . | TRBV12-3/TRBV12-4 | TGTGCCAGCAGTTCCTCCCCATGGGATGAGCAGTTCTTC | CASSSSPWDEQFF
TRBD1 | TRBJ2-4 | . | TRBV7-2 | TGTGCCAGCAGCCCCGGGACAGGGACCAAAAACATTCAGTACTTC | CASSPGTGTKNIQYF
TRBD1 | TRBJ1-4 | few | TRBV10-3 | TGTGCCATCAGTGGGGACAGGGCCAGTGAAAAACTGTTTTTT | CAISGDRASEKLFF
. | TRBJ2-7 | . | TRBV25-1 | TGTGCCAGCAGTGACTGGACGGATTCCTACGAGCAGTACTTC | CASSDWTDSYEQYF
. | TRBJ1-4 | many | TRBV18 | TGTGCCAGCTCACCAGGAAATGAAAAACTGTTTTTT | CASSPGNEKLFF
. | TRBJ1-2 | many | TRBV28 | TGTGCCAGCAGTTTCTACAGGTTACCTGGCTACACCTTC | CASSFYRLPGYTF
TRBD1 | TRBJ1-4 | . | TRBV5-1 | TGCGCCAGCAGCTTGGCCGTGGGGACAGGGGGTGAGAAACTGTTTTTT | CASSLAVGTGGEKLFF
. | TRBJ1-1 | . | TRBV27 | TGTGCCAGCAGTTTAGGGGCGGGAAGGGCTTTCTTT | CASSLGAGRAFF
. | TRBJ2-2 | . | TRBV29-1 | TGCAGCGCGCCAGGTGGGGGGAACACCGGGGAGCTGTTTTTT | CSAPGGGNTGELFF
. | TRBJ1-1 | many | TRBV27 | TGTGCCAGCAGTCGGACGGGACGTCCTGGGGAAGCTTTCTTT | CASSRTGRPGEAFF
. | TRBJ2-7 | many | TRBV5-6 | TGTGCCAGCAGCTTGTTCAGGAACAACGAGCAGTACTTC | CASSLFRNNEQYF
. | TRBJ2-7 | many | TRBV7-2 | TGTGCCAGCAGCCCAACAAGTAGCGCACCCTACGAGCAGTACTTC | CASSPTSSAPYEQYF
. | TRBJ1-2 | . | TRBV7-3 | TGTGCCAGCAGCTCGAACAACGGGCCCCCCTCTGGCTACACCTTC | CASSSNNGPPSGYTF
. | TRBJ1-4 | . | TRBV7-9 | TGTGCCAGTCAATGGGTTAATGAAAAACTGTTTTTT | CASQWVNEKLFF
. | TRBJ2-1 | . | TRBV5-1 | TGCGCCAGCAGCTTGGTCCTAAATGAGCAGTTCTTC | CASSLVLNEQFF
. | TRBJ2-2 | . | TRBV24-1 | TGTGCCACCGGTGTACCCGGGGAGCTGTTTTTT | CATGVPGELFF
. | TRBJ2-7 | many | TRBV10-3 | TGTGCCATCAGCCCGACTACGAACTACGAGCAGTACTTC | CAISPTTNYEQYF
. | TRBJ2-5 | many | TRBV12-3/TRBV12-4 | TGTGCCAGCAGCCCACGGGTGGAAGAGACCCAGTACTTC | CASSPRVEETQYF
. | TRBJ1-1 | many | TRBV27 | TGTGCCAGCAGTCTACTGGGTAGCACTGAAGCTTTCTTT | CASSLLGSTEAFF
. | TRBJ2-5 | few | TRBV18 | TGTGCCAGCTCATGGGACTCAGAGACCCAGTACTTC | CASSWDSETQYF
. | TRBJ1-5 | . | TRBV28 | TGTGCCAGCAGTTCTCTAGGAGGGGCGTCCAATCAGCCCCAGCATTTT | CASSSLGGASNQPQHF
. | TRBJ1-2 | many | TRBV14 | TGTGCCAGCTCACCAACTCGAGGGTATGGCTACACCTTC | CASSPTRGYGYTF
. | TRBJ1-4 | . | TRBV6-2/TRBV6-3 | TGTGCCAGCAGTTCGACAGGAAATAATGAAAAACTGTTTTTT | CASSSTGNNEKLFF
. | TRBJ1-5 | few | TRBV6-1 | TGTGCCACCAAGGTAGGTGGACGAAGGGTCAATAGCAATCAGCCCCAGCATTTT | CATKVGGRRVNSNQPQHF
TRBD2 | TRBJ2-5 | many | TRBV20-1 | TGCAGTGCTAGTTATGGGGATAGCGGGAGGGCAGGGGAGACCCAGTACTTC | CSASYGDSGRAGETQYF
TRBD2 | TRBJ2-7 | few | TRBV5-5 | TGTGCCAGCAGCTTTTTAGCGGGAGGGCCTCGGGAGCAGTACTTC | CASSFLAGGPREQYF